The 5 T cell receptor beta chains in this list originate from one sample, sequenced in a study of identical twins. TCRdb redid the calling of the 5' RACE reads with MiXCR, one entry per CDR3 protein. The sample records approximately 230,000 distinct CDR3 sequences, over 12% being singletons. The sample taken for sequencing was memory (CD45RO+) T cells sorted from blood. Source of these receptors: a woman aged 18-29 years in good health.

The chain combines TRBV9 with TRBJ2-1; D is unclear. V lost 0 bases and J lost 10, with 14 bases in between. The germline CDR1 and CDR2 sequences are SGDLS and YYNGEE. The CDR3 sequence is 14 residues long. The CDR3 nucleotides read TGTGCCAGCAGCGTAGGTAACGCGGCGGAGGAGCAGTTCTTC. Translated: CASSVGNAAEEQFF.

Only a few counts were recorded for this clonotype. The rearrangement links TRBV30 to TRBJ2-6; the D is unclear. Trimming cost V 1 base and J 0 bases, with 7 bases left between them. There are 15 residues in the CDR3. Germline CDR1 is GTSNPN and CDR2 is SVGIG (reference sequence). In nucleotides, the CDR3 is TGTGCCTGGAGTGGGGAACCCTCTGGGGCCAACGTCCTGACTTTC. It is translated as CAWSGEPSGANVLTF. Full variable domain (rest looked up from reference TRBV30 and TRBJ2-6): SQTIHQWPATLVQPVGSPLSLECTVEGTSNPNLYWYRQAAGRGLQLLFYSVGIGQISSEVPQNLSASRPQDRQFILSSKKLLLSDSGFYLCAWSGEPSGANVLTFGAGSRLTVL.

The V call is TRBV19, the J call TRBJ2-5; 8 positions match TRBD1. V lost 5 bases to trimming and J lost 4 bases; unmatched junction nucleotides: 3. The CDR3 length is 13 residues. The germline CDR1 and CDR2 sequences are LNHDA and SQIVND (reference sequence). CDR3 sequence: CASSAGQGETQYF. DNA for the CDR3: TGTGCCAGTAGTGCCGGACAGGGAGAGACCCAGTACTTC.

The chain has TRBV10-3 and TRBJ1-4; possible D gene TRBD1, 5 bases. The CDR3 has 13 amino acids. Looked up from germline, CDR1 is ENHRY and CDR2 is SYGVKD. CDR3 DNA: TGTGGTGTCAAACAGGATTTTAATGAAAAACTGTTTTTT. This sequence encodes CGVKQDFNEKLFF.

The rearrangement joins TRBV9 to TRBJ2-1; 8 positions agree with TRBD2. Germline CDR1 is SGDLS and CDR2 is YYNGEE. This CDR3 contains 13 residues. The V gene end was trimmed by 0 bases and the J gene end by 12 bases; junction bases not matched to a gene: 5. CDR3 bases: TGTGCCAGCAGCGTAGGGTGGACTAGCTGGCAGTTCTTC. Translation gives CASSVGWTSWQFF.